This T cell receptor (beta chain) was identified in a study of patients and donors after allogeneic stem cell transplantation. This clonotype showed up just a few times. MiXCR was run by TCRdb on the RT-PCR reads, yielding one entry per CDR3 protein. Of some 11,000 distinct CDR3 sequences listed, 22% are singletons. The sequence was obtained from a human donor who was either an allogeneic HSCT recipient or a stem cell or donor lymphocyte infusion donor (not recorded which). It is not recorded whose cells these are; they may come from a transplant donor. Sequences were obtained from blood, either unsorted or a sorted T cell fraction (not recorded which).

CDR3 in amino acids: CAWGTGVRNQPQHF. DNA of the CDR3: TGTGCCTGGGGGACAGGGGTCCGTAATCAGCCCCAGCATTTT. The chain couples TRBV30 to TRBJ1-5, with 10 bases fitting TRBD1. Germline trimming cut 5 bases from V and 4 bases from J; bases unmatched to any gene: 5. CDR1 GTSNPN and CDR2 SVGIG come from the germline V gene (reference sequence). The CDR3 is made up of 14 amino acids.